Listed below are T cell receptor beta chains from one sample, sequenced in a study of OX40 agonist ivuxolimab in advanced cancers. Data came from immunoSEQ multiplex PCR; TCRdb stores just in-frame clones and leaves some out. The sample contains more than 70,000 clones, less than 85% of which appear only once. The sequences come from CD4+ or CD8+ T cells sorted from blood, collected in a trial of the OX40 agonist ivuxolimab. The receptors here all came from an adult with an advanced solid tumor such as melanoma, head and neck, liver or kidney cancer. Each CDR3 is given with its conserved first and last residue. The D gene is left open where the match is weak. Where a row states a size, it is once, few, many or the class of an expanded clone; other rows omit it.

v_call	clone_size	d_call	j_call	cdr3_nt	cdr3_aa
TRBV29-1	NA	TRBD2	TRBJ2-3	TGCAGGCTCCCTCCTAGCGGGAGCACAGATACGCAGTATTTT	CRLPPSGSTDTQYF
TRBV29-1	few	NA	TRBJ2-1	TGCAGCGTTGAGGCGAACAATGAGCAGTTCTTC	CSVEANNEQFF
TRBV19	NA	TRBD2	TRBJ2-1	TGTGCCAGTAGTAACATAGCGGGAGGGCGAAATGAGCAGTTCTTC	CASSNIAGGRNEQFF
TRBV14	few	NA	TRBJ1-2	TGTGCCAGCAGCCGTACAGTTAACTATGGCTACACCTTC	CASSRTVNYGYTF
TRBV5-1	medium-sized	TRBD2	TRBJ2-7	TGCGCCAGCAGTCAACTAGCGGGAGGGCCGTACGAGCAGTACTTC	CASSQLAGGPYEQYF
TRBV27	NA	NA	TRBJ2-3	TGTGCCAGCACCTCAAGCAGTGGGAGAGAGGCAGATACGCAGTATTTT	CASTSSSGREADTQYF
TRBV7-2	NA	TRBD1	TRBJ2-2	TGTGCCAGCAGCTTAGGGACAGGGAACACCGGGGAGCTGTTTTTT	CASSLGTGNTGELFF
TRBV7-3	NA	NA	TRBJ2-5	TGTGCCAGCAGCTTAACAGGAGCGGTTGAGACCCAGTACTTC	CASSLTGAVETQYF
TRBV9	NA	NA	TRBJ2-1	TGTGCCAGCAGCGTAGTTGACGGGGAAGGGGGTGAGCAGTTCTTC	CASSVVDGEGGEQFF
TRBV6-5	NA	NA	TRBJ2-7	TGTGCCAGCAGTTACTCGACAGAGCAGTACTTC	CASSYSTEQYF
TRBV7-6	NA	TRBD1	TRBJ1-6	TGTGCCAGCAGCCCCGGGACAGGGGGCCGTAATTCACCCCTCCACTTT	CASSPGTGGRNSPLHF
TRBV7-8	few	TRBD1	TRBJ2-5	TGTGCCAGCAGCGGGGACAGGGGAGAGACCCAGTACTTC	CASSGDRGETQYF
TRBV5-1	NA	NA	TRBJ1-5	TGCGCCAGCAGCTTGGAGGCTGTGGGTGGCAATCAGCCCCAGCATTTT	CASSLEAVGGNQPQHF
TRBV29-1	NA	NA	TRBJ2-1	TGCAGCGTTGTCTACAAGGCCTACAATGAGCAGTTCTTC	CSVVYKAYNEQFF
TRBV5-1	NA	NA	TRBJ2-2	TGCGCCAGCAGCCCCCGAGGAGGGCCGAACACCGGGGAGCTGTTTTTT	CASSPRGGPNTGELFF
TRBV28	NA	NA	TRBJ1-5	TGTGCCAGCAGTGGGGTTAATCTGCCCCAGCATTTT	CASSGVNLPQHF
TRBV30	NA	TRBD2	TRBJ2-5	TGTGCCTGGAGCCTAGCGGCTGGAGAGACCCAGTACTTC	CAWSLAAGETQYF
TRBV25-1	NA	NA	TRBJ2-5	TGTGCCAGCACTTTAGGGGCTAGCTGGGAGACCCAGTACTTC	CASTLGASWETQYF
TRBV27	NA	NA	TRBJ2-1	TGTGCCAGCAGTCAAGGGACTCCGGCCCAGCAGTTCTTC	CASSQGTPAQQFF
TRBV29-1	NA	NA	TRBJ2-5	TGCAGCGTTGACCCCCAGGGAGGTGGGACCCAGTACTTC	CSVDPQGGGTQYF
TRBV6-5	NA	NA	TRBJ1-2	TGTGCCAGCACCTCTACGGGGGGGCGCTTAGAAGGCTACACCTTC	CASTSTGGRLEGYTF
TRBV6-5	NA	NA	TRBJ1-2	TGTGCCAGCAGCAAAGGGTTAGGGGTCGTTTATGGCTACACCTTC	CASSKGLGVVYGYTF
TRBV28	once	NA	TRBJ1-1	TGTGCCAGCAGTTTGGCGGGACTGTCGAACACTGAAGCTTTCTTT	CASSLAGLSNTEAFF
TRBV7-6	NA	NA	TRBJ2-1	TGTGCCAGCAGCCGGGACGCCGTTAGGGAGCAGTTCTTC	CASSRDAVREQFF
TRBV5-1	NA	TRBD2	TRBJ2-3	TGCGCCAGTAAGATCATAGCGGGAAGCACAGATACGCAGTATTTT	CASKIIAGSTDTQYF
TRBV7-2	few	TRBD2	TRBJ2-5	TGTGCCAGCAGCCCTCGGGACTACGGCGGGGAGACCCAGTACTTC	CASSPRDYGGETQYF
TRBV30	NA	TRBD2	TRBJ2-7	TGTGCCTGGAGTAAAGCGGGGTGGTCGGAGCAGTACTTC	CAWSKAGWSEQYF
TRBV2	NA	NA	TRBJ1-5	TGTGCCAGCAGTGAGAGTAATCAGCCCCAGCATTTT	CASSESNQPQHF
TRBV7-2	NA	TRBD2	TRBJ2-1	TGTGCCAGCAGCCCGGACTTGGCGGGGGGGAATGAGCAGTTCTTC	CASSPDLAGGNEQFF
TRBV7-2	NA	TRBD2	TRBJ2-7	TGTGCCAGCAGCTTAGCGCGGCTAGCGGGAGTCTACGAGCAGTACTTC	CASSLARLAGVYEQYF
TRBV4-1	NA	TRBD1	TRBJ2-1	TGCGCCAGCAGCCTACGGGACAGACCCTACAATGAGCAGTTCTTC	CASSLRDRPYNEQFF
TRBV5-1	NA	TRBD1	TRBJ2-3	TGCGCCAGCAGCCCAAGACAGGGTATTGAGACAGATACGCAGTATTTT	CASSPRQGIETDTQYF
TRBV18	NA	NA	TRBJ1-1	TGTGCCAGCTCACCAAGGCACGAGGGGGCTTTCTTT	CASSPRHEGAFF
TRBV6-5	few	NA	TRBJ1-1	TGTGCCAGCAGTTACGAACTCTCCGGGTACCGTGAAGCTTTCTTT	CASSYELSGYREAFF
TRBV15	NA	NA	TRBJ2-3	TGTGCCACCAGCACGGACGGCACAGATACGCAGTATTTT	CATSTDGTDTQYF
TRBV10-3	NA	NA	TRBJ1-5	TGTGCCATCAGTGAGAACAGAAATCAGCCCCAGCATTTT	CAISENRNQPQHF
TRBV27	NA	NA	TRBJ1-1	TGTGCCAGCAGTAAATTCCAGGGATTTGAGATGAACACTGAAGCTTTCTTT	CASSKFQGFEMNTEAFF